A single sample is the source of the 24 T cell receptor beta chains below, sequenced in a study of T cell changes during pregnancy in multiple sclerosis. The data were produced by immunoSEQ multiplex PCR, yet TCRdb's version contains in-frame clones alone and is incomplete. The repertoire holds some 77,000 clones, with just over 90% as singletons. This sample comprised CD4+ T cells from peripheral blood mononuclear cells, obtained before pregnancy. Receptors were obtained from a female donor with multiple sclerosis, enrolled in a pregnancy study.

This clone was observed once. In DNA, the CDR3 is TGTGCCAGTAGTAGTCCGGGACAGGGGACCCATGGCTACACCTTC. Amino acids: CASSSPGQGTHGYTF. The chain employs TRBV19 and TRBJ1-2; 10 bases fit TRBD1. CDR3 size: 15 residues. Losses at the gene ends were 4 bases for V and 6 bases for J; bases not matched to a gene: 8. Germline CDR1 LNHDA, CDR2 SQIVND (reference sequence).

The rearrangement joins TRBV28 to TRBJ1-5, with a tentative D call TRBD1 (5 bases). CDR1 and CDR2 from the germline V gene are MDHEN and SYDVKM. CDR3 length equals 12 residues. V lost 8 bases and J 11 bases, leaving 16 bases between the germline ends. CDR3 sequence reads: CASVGGVRSQHF. The CDR3 coding sequence is TGTGCCAGCGTGGGGGGGGTGAGGTCCCAGCATTTT.

This sequence joins TRBV5-1 and TRBJ1-2; perhaps TRBD1 as D (5 bases). CDR1 SGHRS and CDR2 YFSETQ come from the germline V gene. The CDR3 extends over 15 amino acids. The germline V and J ends were trimmed by 2 bases and 4 bases, with 15 bases remaining between them. CDR3 loop: CASSLGGATGYGYTF. The CDR3 nucleotides are TGCGCCAGCAGCTTAGGAGGGGCCACGGGCTATGGCTACACCTTC.

This clone was recorded once. The chain employs TRBV7-2 and TRBJ1-5; the D gene is possibly TRBD1 (5 bases). CDR1 is SGHTA, CDR2 FQGNSA, per germline. V was shortened by 1 base and J by 4 bases, with 11 bases between the two germline ends. This CDR3 has 15 residues. CDR3 loop: CASSLVSAGNQPQHF. DNA of the CDR3: TGTGCCAGCAGCTTAGTATCGGCAGGGAATCAGCCCCAGCATTTT.

This chain uses TRBV5-8 with TRBJ2-5; TRBD1 is a possible D gene (6 bases). There are 15 residues in the CDR3. Germline loops: CDR1 SGHTS, CDR2 YDEGEE. V was trimmed by 2 bases and J by 4 bases, leaving 15 bases between them. The CDR3: CASSFLRGKLETQYF. The CDR3, as DNA: TGTGCCAGCAGCTTTTTAAGGGGGAAACTAGAGACCCAGTACTTC.

The V call is TRBV2, the J call TRBJ1-2; D may be TRBD1 (5 bases). The V end lost 7 bases, the J end lost 2 bases, and 14 bases lay between the germline ends. This CDR3 is 14 amino acids long. Germline V gives CDR1 SNHLY, CDR2 FYNNEI. The CDR3, as DNA: TGTGCCAGCAAGGTAGACAGACTGAACTATGGCTACACCTTC. Protein product: CASKVDRLNYGYTF.

V gene TRBV7-2 combines with J gene TRBJ1-2; weak D call: TRBD1 (6 bases). Germline-derived CDR1 and CDR2 are SGHTA and FQGNSA. Trimming shortened V by 6 bases and J by 0 bases, and 11 bases separated the two germline ends. There are 14 residues in the CDR3. The CDR3: CASREGGSNYGYTF. The CDR3 DNA follows: TGTGCCAGCAGAGAGGGGGGGTCTAACTATGGCTACACCTTC.

The gene calls are TRBV4-2 and TRBJ2-3; 9 bases align to TRBD2. The CDR3 is 16 amino acids. J lost 2 bases, V lost 4 bases, and 7 bases had no gene match. Germline assignment: CDR1 LGHNA and CDR2 YNFKEQ. CDR3 sequence (DNA): TGTGCCAGCAGCCCGGCGGGGGGGGCATACACAGATACGCAGTATTTT. It codes for CASSPAGGAYTDTQYF.

V is TRBV6-1 and J is TRBJ2-7; D is unresolved. The CDR3 runs 14 residues. CDR1 MNHNS and CDR2 SASEGT come from the germline V gene. V was trimmed by 8 bases and J by 1 base, leaving 15 bases between them. The CDR3 DNA follows: TGTGCCAGCCGAAGACTGGCCCTTTCCTACGAGCAGTACTTC. Amino acids: CASRRLALSYEQYF.

The rearrangement links TRBV6-1 to TRBJ2-4; 13 bases map to TRBD2. This CDR3 has 16 amino acids. The J segment lost 8 bases and the V segment lost 3 bases, leaving 7 bases of the junction unmatched. The germline CDR1 and CDR2 sequences are MNHNS and SASEGT. The CDR3 loop is CASSDRTSGSGDIQYF. The CDR3 DNA reads as TGTGCCAGCAGTGACAGGACTAGCGGGAGTGGGGACATTCAGTACTTC.

The chain employs TRBV19 and TRBJ2-3; possibly TRBD1 for D (5 bases). The CDR3 totals 16 residues. Trimming took 9 bases from V and 0 from J, leaving 19 bases between them. Germline V gene data show CDR1 as LNHDA and CDR2 as SQIVND (reference sequence). The CDR3 region is CASVARTLSSTDTQYF. CDR3 in DNA: TGTGCCAGCGTGGCCCGGACACTATCTAGCACAGATACGCAGTATTTT.

This chain joins TRBV19 and TRBJ2-5; 8 nucleotides line up with TRBD1. Germline V CDR1 and CDR2: LNHDA, SQIVND (reference sequence). This CDR3 spans 12 amino acids. Losses at the gene ends were 9 bases for V and 4 bases for J; bases not matched to a gene: 4. CDR3 bases: TGTGCCAGCGAGGACAGGGTAGAGACCCAGTACTTC. Protein: CASEDRVETQYF.

The gene calls are TRBV7-3 and TRBJ1-1, with 9 positions matching TRBD1. CDR1 and CDR2 (germline): SGHTA, FQGTGA. The CDR3 length is 14 residues. With V trimmed by 5 bases and J by 6 bases, 7 bases remained unmatched. Here the CDR3 reads CASSVGTGLSEAFF. The CDR3 DNA is TGTGCCAGCAGCGTCGGGACAGGGCTCTCTGAAGCTTTCTTT.

This clone was observed a handful of times. The sample has other DNA sequences that encode this CDR3 too. The J gene is TRBJ1-1, the V gene TRBV5-4; D is perhaps TRBD1 (5 bases). The germline V gene encodes CDR1 SGHNT and CDR2 YYREEE (reference sequence). CDR3 length: 13 amino acids. V shed 4 bases and J shed 0 bases, with 7 bases lying between them. CDR3 protein: CASSPDMNTEAFF. The CDR3 DNA follows: TGTGCCAGCAGCCCGGACATGAACACTGAAGCTTTCTTT.

J is TRBJ2-7 and V is TRBV21-1; the table's D call of TRBD2 was not tested on the DNA. TRBV21-1 is a pseudogene. The CDR3 consists of 12 residues. In DNA, the CDR3 is TGTGCCAGCAGCAAAGAAGGAGGAGAGCAGTACTTC. Protein: CASSKEGGEQYF.

The CDR3 region has the DNA TGTGCCAGCAGGGCACCTAGCGGGAGTGGCTACGAGCAGTACTTC. This translates into CASRAPSGSGYEQYF. V and J are TRBV6-1 and TRBJ2-7, with TRBD2 matching over 10 bases. From germline, CDR1 is MNHNS and CDR2 SASEGT. The CDR3 sequence is 15 residues long. V lost 6 bases to trimming and J lost 3 bases; unmatched junction nucleotides: 8.

V gene TRBV9 combines with J gene TRBJ2-1, with TRBD1 matching over 9 bases. With 5 bases clipped from V and 1 base from J, the junction kept 10 bases outside the gene matches. This CDR3 has 17 residues. Germline V gives CDR1 SGDLS, CDR2 YYNGEE. CDR3 DNA: TGTGCCAGCAGAGAAGTTCCGGGACAGGGATCCTACAATGAGCAGTTCTTC. Residues: CASREVPGQGSYNEQFF.

The CDR3 DNA is TGCGCCAGCAGCTTAAGAATGGACTCCCGAACGAACGAGCAGTACTTC. Amino acids: CASSLRMDSRTNEQYF. This chain joins TRBV5-1 and TRBJ2-7; the D gene is possibly TRBD2 (5 bases). CDR1 and CDR2 (germline): SGHRS, YFSETQ. Trimming stripped 2 bases from V and 5 bases from J, with 20 bases between. The CDR3 runs 16 residues. Supplemented by reference TRBV5-1 and TRBJ2-7, the full variable domain reads KAGVTQTPRYLIKTRGQQVTLSCSPISGHRSVSWYQQTPGQGLQFLFEYFSETQRNKGNFPGRFSGRQFSNSRSEMNVSTLELGDSALYLCASSLRMDSRTNEQYFGPGTRLTVT.

The chain has TRBV28 and TRBJ1-4, with 8 bases matching TRBD1. After removal of 8 bases from V and 8 bases from J, the junction contained 4 bases not matched to a gene. Germline CDR1 is MDHEN and CDR2 is SYDVKM. The CDR3 contains 12 residues. CDR3 in DNA: TGTGCCAGCGGCAGGGGGCGAGAAAAACTGTTTTTT. Amino acids: CASGRGREKLFF.

The CDR3 protein is CASSVGGSTDTQYF. In DNA, the CDR3 is TGTGCCAGCAGCGTAGGAGGAAGCACAGATACGCAGTATTTT. The chain carries TRBV9 and TRBJ2-3; D is unresolved. V lost 0 bases, J lost 0 bases, and 5 bases lay in between. Germline V CDR1 and CDR2: SGDLS, YYNGEE. The CDR3 runs to 14 residues.

The chain combines TRBV18 with TRBJ1-3; the D is unclear. Between the trimmed V and J ends, which lost 1 base and 4 bases, there was a span of 14 bases. The CDR3 runs 16 residues. Germline CDR1 reads KGHSH; CDR2 reads LQKENI. The CDR3 loop is CASSPQVGGPGNTIYF. The DNA of the CDR3 is TGTGCCAGCTCACCACAGGTTGGAGGGCCGGGAAACACCATATATTTT.

The chain couples TRBV7-9 to TRBJ1-4, with a weak D call TRBD1 (5 bases). The germline V and J ends were trimmed by 5 bases and 7 bases, with 17 bases remaining between them. This CDR3 region has 15 residues. Germline V gene sequence: CDR1 SEHNR, CDR2 FQNEAQ (reference sequence). The CDR3 bases are TGTGCCAGCAGCCCGCGACAGCACCTTGGTGAAAAACTGTTTTTT. Translation gives CASSPRQHLGEKLFF.

The chain recombines TRBV7-3 with TRBJ2-6; D is uncertain. The CDR3 contains 16 residues. The V gene's germline CDR1 is SGHTA and CDR2 FQGTGA. V lost 1 base and J lost 0, with 7 bases in between. Here the CDR3 DNA reads TGTGCCAGCAGCTTAATGGGCAGCTCTGGGGCCAACGTCCTGACTTTC. Translation gives CASSLMGSSGANVLTF.

This chain uses TRBV11-2 with TRBJ1-2; D remains unclear. This CDR3 comprises 15 residues. V lost 2 bases and J lost 1, with 11 bases in between. Germline lookup yields CDR1 SGHAT and CDR2 FQNNGV. CDR3 nucleotide sequence: TGTGCCAGCAGCTTATCTGGCAGAAATAACTATGGCTACACCTTC. Amino acids: CASSLSGRNNYGYTF.